This TCR beta chain was identified in a study of technical replicates of blood from several donors. V lost 6 bases and J 4 bases, leaving 12 bases between the germline ends. This CDR3 spans 13 amino acids. Looked up from germline, CDR1 is KGHSH and CDR2 is LQKENI. Sequencing used immunoSEQ multiplex PCR; TCRdb keeps in-frame clones, though not all of them. The sample lists around 65,000 clones, 88% seen once, with 4% to 5% in the top ten. This clone was seen once. This TCR was sampled from a human donor in good health. Some clones in this sample may be carry-over from other donors' samples. Sequenced sample: PBMCs. The V and J genes are TRBV18 and TRBJ1-2; D is unclear. The CDR3 DNA is TGTGCCAGCTCTCGTTCTGACACCTATGGCTACACCTTC. It yields the protein CASSRSDTYGYTF.